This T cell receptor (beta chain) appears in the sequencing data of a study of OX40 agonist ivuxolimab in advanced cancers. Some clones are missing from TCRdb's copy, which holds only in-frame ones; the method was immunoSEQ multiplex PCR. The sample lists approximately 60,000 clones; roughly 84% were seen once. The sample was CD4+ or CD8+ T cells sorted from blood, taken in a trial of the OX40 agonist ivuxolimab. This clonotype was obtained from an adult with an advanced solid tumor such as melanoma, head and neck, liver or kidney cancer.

This chain's CDR3 is CASSVGLWGQGSSPLHF. The CDR3, as DNA: TGTGCCAGCAGCGTAGGTCTCTGGGGCCAGGGGAGCTCACCCCTCCACTTT. The rearrangement uses TRBV9 and TRBJ1-6, with D perhaps matching TRBD1 (6 bases). The germline V gene encodes CDR1 SGDLS and CDR2 YYNGEE. The CDR3 runs to 17 residues. The V end was cut by 0 bases, the J end by 10 bases, with 20 bases between.